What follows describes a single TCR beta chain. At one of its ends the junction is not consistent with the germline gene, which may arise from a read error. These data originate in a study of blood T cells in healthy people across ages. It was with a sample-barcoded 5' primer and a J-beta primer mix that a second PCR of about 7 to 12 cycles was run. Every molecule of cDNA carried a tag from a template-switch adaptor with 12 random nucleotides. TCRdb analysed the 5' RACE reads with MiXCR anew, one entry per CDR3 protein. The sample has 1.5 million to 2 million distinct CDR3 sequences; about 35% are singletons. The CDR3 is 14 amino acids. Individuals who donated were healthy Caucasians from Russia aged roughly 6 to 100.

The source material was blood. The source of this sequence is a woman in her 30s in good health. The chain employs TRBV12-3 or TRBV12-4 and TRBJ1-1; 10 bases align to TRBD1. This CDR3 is CTSTETGGNAEAFF. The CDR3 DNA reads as TGTACCAGCACCGAGACAGGGGGCAACGCTGAAGCTTTCTTT.